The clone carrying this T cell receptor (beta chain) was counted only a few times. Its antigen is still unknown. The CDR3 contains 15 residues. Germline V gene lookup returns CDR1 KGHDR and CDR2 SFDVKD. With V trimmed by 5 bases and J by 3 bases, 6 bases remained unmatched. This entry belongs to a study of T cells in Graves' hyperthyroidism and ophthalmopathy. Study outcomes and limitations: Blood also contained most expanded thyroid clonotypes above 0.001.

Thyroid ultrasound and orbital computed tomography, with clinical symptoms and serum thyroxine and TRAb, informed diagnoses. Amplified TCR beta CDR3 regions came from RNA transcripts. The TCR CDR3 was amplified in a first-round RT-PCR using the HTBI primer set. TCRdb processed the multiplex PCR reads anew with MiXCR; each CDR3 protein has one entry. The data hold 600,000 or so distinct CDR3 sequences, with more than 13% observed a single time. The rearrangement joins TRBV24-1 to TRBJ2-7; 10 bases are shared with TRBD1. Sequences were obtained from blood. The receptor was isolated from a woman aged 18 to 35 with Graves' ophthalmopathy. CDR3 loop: CATSGPRDRGYEQYF. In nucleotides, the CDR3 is TGTGCCACCAGTGGCCCCCGGGACAGGGGCTACGAGCAGTACTTC.